This entry lists 27 T cell receptor beta chains sequenced from one sample in a study of CXCR3-negative and CXCR3-positive naive CD8 T cells (dated by TCRdb to the late 2010s). Sequenced on a NextSeq 550. The Human TCR Profiling Kit (MiLaboratory) was used to make UMI-labeled 5' RACE TRB cDNA libraries. Through TCRdb reprocessing, the reads give one entry per CDR3 protein sequence; DNA is omitted. For this sample, the table gives fewer than 60,000 distinct CDR3 sequences. The biggest ten clones account for 20% to 25% of the sample. Sequenced: memory CD8+ T cells from blood. This specimen's cell subset or site label, interpreted: conventional CD8+ memory T cells (TMEM), sorted as controls. These receptors came from a human donor in good health. Some clones in this sample may be carry-over from other donors' samples.

The genes are TRBV12-3 or TRBV12-4 and TRBJ2-5; the TRBD1 assignment by TCRdb is unverifiable without DNA. The CDR3 has 14 amino acids. CDR3 region: CASTNGGPQETQYF.

The CDR3 loop is CASSYTRQLYEQYF. This rearrangement joins TRBV6-2 or TRBV6-3 to TRBJ2-7. Germline V gives CDR1 MNHEY, CDR2 SVGEGT. The CDR3 length is 14 residues.

J is TRBJ2-7 and V is TRBV20-1; no DNA is available, so the TRBD2 call from TCRdb remains unchecked. The germline CDR1 and CDR2 sequences are DFQATT and SNEGSKA (reference sequence). CDR3 length: 14 residues. The CDR3: CSARDLAGGLEQYF.

This chain uses TRBV29-1 with TRBJ2-7; TCRdb indicates TRBD2, and absent DNA this call remains unverified. CDR3 length equals 15 residues. Germline V gene lookup returns CDR1 SQVTM and CDR2 ANQGSEA. The CDR3 loop is CSVERESGGAREQYF.

This chain joins TRBV29-1 and TRBJ1-4. The CDR3 loop spans 11 amino acids. CDR1 and CDR2 (germline): SQVTM, ANQGSEA. The CDR3: CSVWSREKLFF. Full variable domain (outside the CDR3, taken from reference TRBV29-1 and TRBJ1-4): SAVISQKPSRDICQRGTSLTIQCQVDSQVTMMFWYRQQPGQSLTLIATANQGSEATYESGFVIDKFPISRPNLTFSTLTVSNMSPEDSSIYLCSVWSREKLFFGSGTQLSVL.

This clonotype shows up as medium-sized by frequency. The chain couples TRBV7-3 to TRBJ2-1. The V gene's germline CDR1 is SGHTA and CDR2 FQGTGA. The CDR3 contains 13 residues. CDR3 loop: CASSFAAYNEQFF.

The V gene is TRBV6-5, the J gene TRBJ1-1. Germline V gene lookup returns CDR1 MNHEY and CDR2 SVGAGI. There are 12 residues in the CDR3. The CDR3 region is CASSYLGTEAFF.

The chain combines TRBV29-1 with TRBJ2-7. CDR3 length: 11 residues. Germline CDR1 reads SQVTM; CDR2 reads ANQGSEA. The CDR3 loop is CSAVRTYEQYF.

The chain employs TRBV7-6 and TRBJ2-2; the TRBD2 assignment by TCRdb is unverifiable without DNA. Per germline, CDR1 SGHVS and CDR2 FNYEAQ. This CDR3 has 16 residues. CDR3 sequence reads: CASSLASNYMTGELFF.

The J gene is TRBJ1-5, the V gene TRBV21-1; TCRdb proposes TRBD1, but this gene call is untestable without DNA. TRBV21-1 is a pseudogene locus. CDR3 length: 14 amino acids. CDR3 loop: CASSNATGSGPQHF.

This sequence joins TRBV6-5 and TRBJ2-5; without DNA, the TCRdb call of TRBD1 cannot be checked. CDR1 MNHEY and CDR2 SVGAGI come from the germline V gene. The CDR3 has 18 amino acids. CDR3 sequence reads: CASSYVQGTGKTVESQYF.

The chain combines TRBV29-1 with TRBJ1-2. The germline V gene encodes CDR1 SQVTM and CDR2 ANQGSEA. This CDR3 comprises 16 residues. This CDR3 is CSVEDQPGGANYGYTF.

The CDR3: CASSPGTGTSGTRTYNEQFF. This sequence joins TRBV4-2 and TRBJ2-1; TCRdb lists TRBD2, though no DNA is available to test this call. The CDR3 length is 20 residues. Germline V CDR1 and CDR2: LGHNA, YNFKEQ.

This chain joins TRBV11-2 and TRBJ2-1; without DNA, the TCRdb call of TRBD1 cannot be checked. The CDR3 sequence is 16 residues long. Germline lookup yields CDR1 SGHAT and CDR2 FQNNGV. The CDR3 is CASSLSWDNPYNEQFF.

The chain combines TRBV29-1 with TRBJ1-1. Germline assignment: CDR1 SQVTM and CDR2 ANQGSEA. The CDR3 extends over 11 amino acids. The CDR3 reads CSLLFGTEAFF.

The chain carries TRBV12-3 or TRBV12-4 and TRBJ2-7; TCRdb's D call, TRBD1, is unchecked because there is no DNA. The CDR3 contains 15 residues. The CDR3 here is CASSPTSRPGYEQYF.

The rearrangement joins TRBV6-2 or TRBV6-3 to TRBJ1-1; the D gene TCRdb calls, TRBD1, cannot be checked with no DNA. CDR1 and CDR2 from the germline V gene are MNHEY and SVGEGT. The CDR3 sequence is 14 residues long. The CDR3 sequence: CASSWTGGRTEAFF.

The genes are TRBV4-3 and TRBJ2-7; without DNA, the TCRdb call of TRBD1 cannot be checked. CDR1 and CDR2 (germline): LGHNA, YSLEER. This CDR3 contains 14 residues. The CDR3 sequence is CASSQDRGTYEQYF.

The rearrangement uses TRBV7-9 and TRBJ2-7; lacking DNA, the TRBD1 call made by TCRdb goes unchecked. Germline V gives CDR1 SEHNR, CDR2 FQNEAQ (reference sequence). This CDR3 contains 14 residues. CDR3: CASSLAGQFYEQYF.

This sequence joins TRBV29-1 and TRBJ1-2; checking the TCRdb D call of TRBD1 is not possible without DNA. Germline V gene data show CDR1 as SQVTM and CDR2 as ANQGSEA. This CDR3 region has 13 residues. CDR3 in amino acids: CSVDGGPGYGYTF.

V gene TRBV20-1 combines with J gene TRBJ2-3; TCRdb indicates TRBD2, and absent DNA this call remains unverified. This CDR3 spans 15 amino acids. Germline loops: CDR1 DFQATT, CDR2 SNEGSKA (reference sequence). CDR3 residues: CSAKGEGGESDTQYF.

CDR3: CSVPDSLKNIQYF. This chain uses TRBV29-1 with TRBJ2-4; the TRBD1 assignment by TCRdb is unverifiable without DNA. CDR3 length equals 13 residues. Germline V gives CDR1 SQVTM, CDR2 ANQGSEA.

The rearrangement uses TRBV29-1 and TRBJ2-5; lacking DNA, the TRBD1 call made by TCRdb goes unchecked. The CDR3 runs to 16 residues. The germline gives CDR1 SQVTM, CDR2 ANQGSEA. The CDR3 loop is CSVERLRTGKGETQYF.

The rearrangement uses TRBV29-1 and TRBJ1-1. The CDR3 totals 15 residues. Germline values: CDR1 SQVTM, CDR2 ANQGSEA. The CDR3 region is CSVVGGMAEFAEAFF.

The chain has TRBV27 and TRBJ2-1; TCRdb indicates TRBD1, and absent DNA this call remains unverified. Germline V gene sequence: CDR1 MNHEY, CDR2 SMNVEV (reference sequence). This CDR3 is built from 14 residues. The CDR3 here is CASRVGARDNEQFF.

The V gene is TRBV7-8, the J gene TRBJ2-2; TCRdb outputs TRBD1, but without DNA this stays unchecked. Germline V gene sequence: CDR1 SGHVS, CDR2 FQNEAQ. CDR3 size: 20 residues. CDR3 region: CASSFSRARPGTGDTGELFF.

CDR3 protein: CASRPGVNTGELFF. The chain couples TRBV27 to TRBJ2-2; there is no DNA to check the TCRdb D call of TRBD1. The V gene's germline CDR1 is MNHEY and CDR2 SMNVEV (reference sequence). The CDR3 runs 14 residues.